These 11 T cell receptor beta chains originate from one sample sequenced in a study of OX40 agonist ivuxolimab in advanced cancers. Some clones are missing from TCRdb's copy, which holds only in-frame ones; the method was immunoSEQ multiplex PCR. Counted here are tens of thousands of clones, 80% to 90% occurring once; the ten biggest clones make up 0.19%. The specimen comprised CD4+ or CD8+ T cells sorted from blood, sampled in a trial of the OX40 agonist ivuxolimab. The receptor set was obtained from an adult with an advanced solid tumor such as melanoma, head and neck, liver or kidney cancer.

This clone has a handful of counts. The DNA for the CDR3 is TGTGCCAGCAGTTGGACCGGGACAGGAGATTCACCCCTCCACTTT. Its protein is CASSWTGTGDSPLHF. J is TRBJ1-6 and V is TRBV27, with 8 bases fitting TRBD1. The germline V gene has CDR1 MNHEY and CDR2 SMNVEV (reference sequence). V shed 4 bases and J 8 bases; nucleotides not matched to a gene: 7. This CDR3 region has 15 residues.

This chain joins TRBV19 and TRBJ2-1; weak D call: TRBD1 (6 bases). Looked up from germline, CDR1 is LNHDA and CDR2 is SQIVND (reference sequence). V was clipped by 5 bases and J by 4 bases, with 18 bases between them. The CDR3 is made up of 16 amino acids. DNA of the CDR3: TGTGCCAGTAGTCTACGGACAGCTACGGGATACAATGAGCAGTTCTTC. Translated, it gives CASSLRTATGYNEQFF.

This chain connects TRBV7-3 to TRBJ2-4, with D tentatively TRBD2 (6 bases). V dropped 5 bases and J dropped 6 bases, with 17 bases sitting between them. This CDR3 has 15 residues. The germline V gene has CDR1 SGHTA and CDR2 FQGTGA. DNA for the CDR3: TGTGCCAGCAGCCCGACGGGACTGGGACCAAACATTCAGTACTTC. Amino acid sequence: CASSPTGLGPNIQYF.

CDR3 loop: CASYTPRQGDTGELFF. CDR3 bases: TGCGCCAGCTATACACCGCGACAGGGGGACACCGGGGAGCTGTTTTTT. The chain uses TRBV5-1 and TRBJ2-2, with 9 positions matching TRBD1. From germline, CDR1 is SGHRS and CDR2 YFSETQ. CDR3 length: 16 amino acids. V dropped 7 bases and J dropped 3; count of bases not matched to a gene: 10.

V is TRBV6-5 and J is TRBJ2-1, with D unclear. V was trimmed by 1 base and J by 8 bases, leaving 3 bases between them. The germline V gene has CDR1 MNHEY and CDR2 SVGAGI. The CDR3 is made up of 11 amino acids. The CDR3 DNA reads as TGTGCCAGCAGTTACTTCTATGAGCAGTTCTTC. This gives the protein CASSYFYEQFF.

In its sample, this clone was seen once. Sequence at one end of the junction differs from germline and may be a read error. The CDR3 coding sequence is TGTGCCAGCTCTCCAGGGACTAGCAGAGATACGCAGTATTTT. Its protein is CASSPGTSRDTQYF. The gene calls are TRBV18 and TRBJ2-3; 9 bases are a match to TRBD2. In germline, CDR1 is KGHSH, CDR2 LQKENI. The CDR3 runs to 14 residues.

The CDR3: CASSLATGGRTGELFF. The CDR3 DNA reads TGTGCCAGCAGCTTAGCAACAGGGGGACGAACCGGGGAGCTGTTTTTT. This rearrangement joins TRBV11-3 to TRBJ2-2, with 8 positions matching TRBD1. CDR1 is SGHNT, CDR2 YENEEA, per germline. The CDR3 is 16 residues long. Germline trimming cut 1 base from V and 5 bases from J; bases unmatched to any gene: 6.

CDR3 sequence (DNA): TGCGCCAGCAGCTTGCAGGGTGCAGATACGCAGTATTTT. Its translation: CASSLQGADTQYF. The gene calls are TRBV5-1 and TRBJ2-3; possible D gene TRBD1, 5 bases. Germline V gene data show CDR1 as SGHRS and CDR2 as YFSETQ. Trimming left V 1 base short and J 4 bases short, with 7 bases between. CDR3 size: 13 residues.

The chain uses TRBV28 and TRBJ2-3; 11 bases agree with TRBD2. CDR3 length: 17 residues. The germline gives CDR1 MDHEN, CDR2 SYDVKM. Trimming cost V 3 bases and J 3 bases; bases outside gene matches: 8. The CDR3 sequence: CASSFLAGGRGTDTQYF. For the CDR3, the DNA is TGTGCCAGCAGTTTCCTAGCGGGAGGTAGGGGGACAGATACGCAGTATTTT.

The chain joins TRBV7-2 to TRBJ2-7; 9 bases are a match to TRBD1. The V segment lost 4 bases and the J segment 6 bases; nucleotides outside the gene matches: 7. This CDR3 region has 14 residues. Germline CDR1 reads SGHTA; CDR2 reads FQGNSA. CDR3 sequence: CASSSRDRVREQYV. DNA of the CDR3: TGTGCCAGCAGCTCGCGGGACAGGGTTCGCGAGCAGTACGTC.

This clone occurred a few times. Other nucleotide sequences from this sample produce the same CDR3. The chain uses TRBV2 and TRBJ2-2; D unclear. Trimming pared 3 bases from V and 4 bases from J, leaving 0 bases between. The CDR3 has 11 residues. Germline V gene sequence: CDR1 SNHLY, CDR2 FYNNEI. This CDR3 reads CASSDTGELFF. CDR3 nucleotides: TGTGCCAGCAGTGACACCGGGGAGCTGTTTTTT.